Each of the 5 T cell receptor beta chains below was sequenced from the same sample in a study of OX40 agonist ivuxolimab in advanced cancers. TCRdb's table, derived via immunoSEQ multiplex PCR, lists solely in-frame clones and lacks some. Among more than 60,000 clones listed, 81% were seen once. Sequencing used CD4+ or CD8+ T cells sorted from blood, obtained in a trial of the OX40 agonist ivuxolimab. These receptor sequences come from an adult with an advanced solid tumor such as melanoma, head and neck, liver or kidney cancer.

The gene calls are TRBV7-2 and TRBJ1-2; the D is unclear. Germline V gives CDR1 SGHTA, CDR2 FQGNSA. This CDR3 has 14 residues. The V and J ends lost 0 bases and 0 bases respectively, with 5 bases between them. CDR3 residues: CASSLAGANYGYTF. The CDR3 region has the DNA TGTGCCAGCAGCTTAGCCGGAGCTAACTATGGCTACACCTTC.

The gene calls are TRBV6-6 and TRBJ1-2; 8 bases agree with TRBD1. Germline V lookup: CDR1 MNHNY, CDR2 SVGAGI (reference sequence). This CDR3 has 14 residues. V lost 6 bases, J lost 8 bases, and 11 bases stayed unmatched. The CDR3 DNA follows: TGTGCCAGCAGCCAACTCGGGACAGGCAGGGGCTACACCTTC. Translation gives CASSQLGTGRGYTF.

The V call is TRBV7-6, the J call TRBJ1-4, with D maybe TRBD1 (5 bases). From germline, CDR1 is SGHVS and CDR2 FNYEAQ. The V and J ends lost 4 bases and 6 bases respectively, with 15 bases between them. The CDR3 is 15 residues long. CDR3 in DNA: TGTGCCAGCAGCTCGGGACGAGAAAAGGATGAAAAACTGTTTTTT. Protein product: CASSSGREKDEKLFF.

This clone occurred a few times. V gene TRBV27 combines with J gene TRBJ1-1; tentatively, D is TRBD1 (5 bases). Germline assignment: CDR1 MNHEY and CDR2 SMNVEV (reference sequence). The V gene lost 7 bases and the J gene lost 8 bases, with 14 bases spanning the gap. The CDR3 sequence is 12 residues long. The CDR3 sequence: CASTGTYGEAFF. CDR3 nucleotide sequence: TGTGCCAGCACCGGGACTTACGGGGAAGCTTTCTTT.

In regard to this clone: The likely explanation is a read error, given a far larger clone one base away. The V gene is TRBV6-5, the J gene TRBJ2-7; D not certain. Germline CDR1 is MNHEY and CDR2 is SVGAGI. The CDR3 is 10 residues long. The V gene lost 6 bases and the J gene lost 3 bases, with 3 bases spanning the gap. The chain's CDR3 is CASSDYEQYF. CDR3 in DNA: TGTGCCAGCAGCGACTACGAGCAGTACTTC.